This TCR beta chain was found in a study of glioma-infiltrating T cells. General study findings and limits: Tissue-blood divergence was below expectation in non-neoplastic patients, above in gliomas.

TCR alpha and beta CDR3 regions were amplified from RNA using iRepertoire nested multiplex PCR. TCRdb fed the multiplex PCR reads into MiXCR, producing one record per CDR3 protein. The table shows 150,000 to 200,000 distinct CDR3 sequences, with 32% occurring only once. CDR3 length: 13 amino acids. CDR1 and CDR2 (germline): LGHDT, YNNKEL (reference sequence). V gave up 0 bases and J gave up 10 bases, with 10 bases separating them. This clonotype has at least ten counts. The antigen is unknown. Specimen: glioma tissue, nonneoplastic brain tissue, or PBMCs (not recorded which). The rearrangement uses TRBV3-1 and TRBJ2-1; D is unclear. The sequence derives from a human donor with low-grade glioma or glioblastoma, undergoing nonglioma brain surgery, or in good health (not recorded which). CDR3 in amino acids: CASSQDRAPEQFF. CDR3 bases: TGTGCCAGCAGCCAAGATCGGGCGCCAGAGCAGTTCTTC.